This T cell receptor beta chain was sequenced in a study of Ad26.COV2.S vaccination and SARS-CoV-2 variants. Study overall: Once or twice, 56 days apart, Ad26.COV2.S was delivered intramuscularly.

Treatment noted: around 19 received Ad26.COV2.S at low or high dose, single or two shots; 5 received placebo; per-sample allocation not given. Day 63 following the first vaccine or placebo injection was when the samples were taken. The sample came from a Boston adult aged 18-55 years. Notes on this clone: The antigen remains undetermined.

The study's findings and limits: Non-spike TCR breadth did not differ much between vaccine and placebo recipients. Overall T cell responses may have been underestimated by the analyses of TCR breadth and depth.

Sequencing was performed with immunoSEQ multiplex PCR; in TCRdb, only in-frame clones are kept and a portion is missing. This sample has approximately 480,000 clones; around 88% occur once, and the top ten carry 9.5% to 15%. The TCR was taken from a person between 18 and 65 years old who received the Ad26.COV2.S COVID-19 vaccine or a placebo. The input for sequencing was peripheral blood, taken in a trial of Ad26.COV2.S vaccine versus placebo.

The CDR3 DNA reads as TGTGCCAGCAGCCCCGTCGAGGAGAGGGCCACAGATACGCAGTATTTT. Translated: CASSPVEERATDTQYF. The rearrangement joins TRBV28 to TRBJ2-3; possible D gene TRBD2, 5 bases. V dropped 6 bases and J dropped 2 bases, with 18 bases sitting between them. Germline V gene lookup returns CDR1 MDHEN and CDR2 SYDVKM. The length of the CDR3 is 16 residues.